This T cell receptor beta chain appears in the sequencing data of a study of cytomegalovirus exposure and HLA in healthy donors. Study background: An earlier analysis found some 100 million unique TCR beta sequences from about 190 million T cells. The early release's HLA-typed donors yielded approximately 85 million unique TCRs. Study results and limitations: Highest at DRB1 and lowest at HLA-C, TCR association rates differed among HLA loci in a later analysis. Altogether, 150 to 200 TCR beta chains were recorded as cytomegalovirus-associated.

Note on this clone: What it binds is not known.

PCR amplification relied on 60 Vbeta primers (plus 13 Jbeta primers). Only in-frame clones appear in the TCRdb table, and some are missing; sequencing was by immunoSEQ multiplex PCR. The data hold more than 60,000 clones, with approximately 80% observed a single time. The germline V gene has CDR1 SGHRS and CDR2 YFSETQ. This CDR3 has 14 residues. The TCR originated in a man aged 65 to 85 in good health and CMV-seropositive. The sample was PBMCs. This sequence joins TRBV5-1 and TRBJ2-5; D remains unclear. The DNA end is more similar to TRBJ2-7, so the J call may be wrong. CDR3 nucleotides: TGCGCCAGCTCCGAGCCGCTGAGATCTTACGAGCAGTACTTC. It is translated as CASSEPLRSYEQYF.